The 4 T cell receptor beta chains given below trace back to one sample, sequenced in a study of T cells expressing NK-cell markers. Reanalyzing the 5' RACE reads, TCRdb keeps one entry per CDR3 protein, without DNA. The ten most abundant clones cover approximately 3.6% of a sample with some 600,000 distinct CDR3 sequences. Sequenced input: blood T cells: a sorted CD56 or NKG2C T cell subset, CD4+ or CD8+ T cells, or bulk PBMC T cells (not recorded which). These receptor sequences come from a man between 18 and 35 years old in good health.

The CDR3 sequence is CSYPGLAGNEQFF. This chain connects TRBV20-1 to TRBJ2-1; the TRBD2 assignment by TCRdb is unverifiable without DNA. CDR3 length: 13 amino acids. Germline V CDR1 and CDR2: DFQATT, SNEGSKA (reference sequence).

The V call is TRBV12-3 or TRBV12-4, the J call TRBJ2-5; TCRdb indicates TRBD2, and absent DNA this call remains unverified. This CDR3 region has 16 residues. CDR3 region: CASSLEGLAAKETQYF.

The chain has TRBV4-3 and TRBJ2-2. This CDR3 is built from 12 residues. Germline lookup yields CDR1 LGHNA and CDR2 YSLEER. The CDR3 region is CASRGTTGELFF.

The chain couples TRBV20-1 to TRBJ2-1; the TCRdb call, TRBD2, lacks DNA for checking. The CDR3 runs to 13 residues. Germline CDR1 reads DFQATT; CDR2 reads SNEGSKA (reference sequence). CDR3 amino acids: CSAPLAGNDEQFF.